The 20 T cell receptor beta chains given below trace back to one sample, sequenced in a study of vaccination effects on CD4 cells after COVID-19. Produced via immunoSEQ multiplex PCR; TCRdb's table is partial and in-frame only. Here the sample spans about 35,000 clones, around 80% being singletons. Their antigens remain unidentified. Before sequencing took place, the ViraFEST assay used viral peptide pools to expand antigen-specific CD4+ T cells. Having been cultured for 10 days, the cells underwent CD4+ T cell isolation. Participants got two doses of BNT162b2 or mRNA-1273 vaccine. The material was CD4+ T cells from PBMCs cultured with HCoV-NL63 spike peptides, obtained after COVID-19 vaccination. The receptor set was obtained from a human donor who received a COVID-19 vaccine. Some clones in this sample may be carry-over from other donors' samples.

This chain joins TRBV28 and TRBJ2-5; 10 nucleotides align to TRBD1. The trim removed 3 bases at V and 6 bases at J, leaving 4 bases unmatched. Looked up from germline, CDR1 is MDHEN and CDR2 is SYDVKM. The CDR3 is made up of 14 amino acids. The CDR3 DNA reads as TGTGCCAGCAGTTTGGACAGGGGGAGGCAGACCCAGTACTTC. As protein: CASSLDRGRQTQYF.

This clone was seen only a few times. This rearrangement joins TRBV10-3 to TRBJ1-3, with D hard to call. Between the trimmed V and J ends, which lost 5 bases and 0 bases, there was a span of 8 bases. Germline V lookup: CDR1 ENHRY, CDR2 SYGVKD. CDR3 length: 14 amino acids. CDR3 region: CAISHGISGNTIYF. The CDR3, as DNA: TGTGCCATCAGTCACGGAATCTCTGGAAACACCATATATTTT.

The V gene is TRBV6-5, the J gene TRBJ2-1, with D perhaps given as TRBD1 or TRBD2 (6 bases each). This CDR3 is built from 15 residues. Trimming took off 2 bases at V and 9 bases at J, with 17 bases between the two ends. Germline CDR1 MNHEY, CDR2 SVGAGI. The CDR3 loop is CASSYPRGSGGEQFF. In nucleotides, the CDR3 is TGTGCCAGCAGTTACCCCAGGGGTTCCGGGGGTGAGCAGTTCTTC.

The chain combines TRBV3-1 (or the pseudogene TRBV3-2) with TRBJ1-2, with D tentatively TRBD1 (6 bases). V was shortened by 8 bases and J by 5 bases, with 21 bases between the two germline ends. The CDR3 runs to 15 residues. Germline CDR1 reads LGHDT; CDR2 reads YNNKEL (reference sequence). CDR3 nucleotide sequence: TGTGCCAGCTCTGGGGGGCCCGTAGTAGGGTATGGCTACACCTTC. Protein: CASSGGPVVGYGYTF.

CDR3 residues: CASSYSGVHNSPLHF. The CDR3 coding sequence is TGTGCCAGCAGTTACTCCGGGGTCCATAATTCACCCCTCCACTTT. This chain connects TRBV6-5 to TRBJ1-6; unclear D gene. Germline loops: CDR1 MNHEY, CDR2 SVGAGI. CDR3 length: 15 residues. V gave up 0 bases and J gave up 5 bases, with 8 bases separating them.

The V call is TRBV11-2, the J call TRBJ2-1; 8 bases fit TRBD2. The CDR3 totals 15 residues. Germline assignment: CDR1 SGHAT and CDR2 FQNNGV. With V trimmed by 2 bases and J by 2 bases, 2 bases remained unmatched. CDR3 amino acids: CASSLTLAAYNEQFF. CDR3 DNA sequence: TGTGCCAGCAGCTTAACACTAGCGGCCTACAATGAGCAGTTCTTC.

The chain joins TRBV9 to TRBJ1-3; no reliable D call. Looked up from germline, CDR1 is SGDLS and CDR2 is YYNGEE. Between the trimmed V and J ends, which lost 1 base and 4 bases, there was a span of 3 bases. CDR3 size: 12 residues. The CDR3 loop is CASSVSGNTIYF. DNA for the CDR3: TGTGCCAGCAGCGTATCCGGAAACACCATATATTTT.

V usage is TRBV9 and J usage is TRBJ1-3; tentative D call: TRBD1 (5 bases). Trimming cost V 5 bases and J 1 base, with 10 bases left between them. The CDR3 runs to 14 residues. Germline V gene lookup returns CDR1 SGDLS and CDR2 YYNGEE. The CDR3 region is CASSRDLSGNTIYF. CDR3 sequence (DNA): TGTGCCAGCAGTCGGGACCTTTCTGGAAACACCATATATTTT.

The chain joins TRBV4-3 to TRBJ1-4; 7 positions agree with TRBD1. The CDR3 contains 14 residues. Unmatched junction bases numbered 4, after V lost 1 base and J lost 8 bases. The germline V gene has CDR1 LGHNA and CDR2 YSLEER. CDR3 in amino acids: CASSQGQGGEKLFF. The CDR3 DNA is TGCGCCAGCAGCCAAGGGCAGGGGGGGGAAAAACTGTTTTTT.

As DNA, the CDR3 is TGTGCCAGCAAACGGGGGGTGGAGAGGGGGCATTCCGGGGCCAACGTCCTGACTTTC. Protein: CASKRGVERGHSGANVLTF. This chain uses TRBV9 with TRBJ2-6, with D perhaps matching TRBD1 or TRBD2 (7 bases each). The germline V gene encodes CDR1 SGDLS and CDR2 YYNGEE. V dropped 6 bases and J dropped 4 bases, with 26 bases sitting between them. The CDR3 loop spans 19 amino acids.

This clone was seen a handful of times. The chain carries TRBV4-1 and TRBJ1-4, with D tentatively TRBD1 (5 bases). V was cut by 5 bases and J by 5 bases, with 12 bases left in between. Per the germline V gene, CDR1 is MGHRA and CDR2 is YSYEKL. This CDR3 region has 14 residues. The CDR3 sequence: CASSSWTRNEKLFF. For the CDR3, the DNA is TGCGCCAGCAGCTCATGGACACGAAATGAAAAACTGTTTTTT.

The chain uses TRBV18 and TRBJ2-3, with 12 nucleotides matching TRBD2. This CDR3 region has 18 residues. Germline values: CDR1 KGHSH, CDR2 LQKENI. The V and J ends lost 1 base and 0 bases, in that order; junction bases with no gene match: 5. The CDR3 sequence: CASSPQTSGGHSTDTQYF. CDR3 DNA sequence: TGTGCCAGCTCACCACAGACTAGCGGGGGACACAGCACAGATACGCAGTATTTT.

The chain couples TRBV19 to TRBJ1-6; D uncertain. In germline, CDR1 is LNHDA, CDR2 SQIVND (reference sequence). V was shortened by 4 bases and J by 6 bases, with 7 bases between the two germline ends. The CDR3 is 13 residues long. The CDR3 coding sequence is TGTGCCAGTAGTACGGTGGCTAATTCACCCCTCCACTTT. This translates into CASSTVANSPLHF.

This clone was observed a few times. V is TRBV9 and J is TRBJ1-1; possibly TRBD1 for D (5 bases). Germline V gives CDR1 SGDLS, CDR2 YYNGEE. The length of the CDR3 is 16 residues. Trimming cost V 0 bases and J 3 bases, with 15 bases left between them. The CDR3 spells CASSVGERGWDTEAFF. As DNA, the CDR3 is TGTGCCAGCAGCGTAGGAGAGAGGGGCTGGGACACTGAAGCTTTCTTT.

This clone was seen a handful of times. Here the CDR3 DNA reads TGTGCCTGGCTAAGCCGAACCTTATCGACCCTCCACTTT. It translates to CAWLSRTLSTLHF. The chain employs TRBV30 and TRBJ1-6; D unclear. CDR1 and CDR2 (germline): GTSNPN, SVGIG (reference sequence). The CDR3 extends over 13 amino acids. Trimming shortened V by 5 bases and J by 14 bases, and 19 bases separated the two germline ends.

The J gene is TRBJ2-5, the V gene TRBV6-6; 8 nucleotides agree with TRBD1. Trimming took 2 bases from V and 5 from J; bases not matched to a gene: 10. The CDR3 covers 16 residues. Germline V gene sequence: CDR1 MNHNY, CDR2 SVGAGI (reference sequence). The CDR3 spells CASSYRQGALGETQYF. The CDR3 nucleotides read TGTGCCAGCAGTTACCGGCAGGGGGCCTTGGGGGAGACCCAGTACTTC.

The rearrangement uses TRBV4-2 and TRBJ2-1; no clear D. Trimming shortened V by 2 bases and J by 10 bases, and 12 bases separated the two germline ends. Per germline, CDR1 LGHNA and CDR2 YNFKEQ. This CDR3 comprises 13 residues. The CDR3 DNA sequence: TGTGCCAGCAGCCAAATCACGTGGCCGGAGCAGTTCTTC. Translated: CASSQITWPEQFF.

V usage is TRBV12-3 or TRBV12-4 and J usage is TRBJ2-3, with D tentatively TRBD1 (6 bases). The CDR3 is made up of 12 amino acids. V dropped 6 bases and J dropped 6 bases, with 10 bases sitting between them. CDR3 sequence: CASSLDRDTQYF. The CDR3 DNA sequence: TGTGCCAGCAGCCTTGACAGGGATACGCAGTATTTT.

This chain connects TRBV12-5 to TRBJ1-4; D gene uncertain. The CDR3 length is 15 residues. V lost 2 bases and J 7 bases, leaving 14 bases between the germline ends. Germline CDR1 LGHNT, CDR2 FRNRAP. DNA of the CDR3: TGTGCTAGTGGTTTGATGGGTCCGGGTGGTGAAAAACTGTTTTTT. Protein sequence: CASGLMGPGGEKLFF.

The chain is built from TRBV11-2 and TRBJ2-5; a weak D match, TRBD2 (6 bases). CDR3 size: 15 residues. The V end was cut by 1 base, the J end by 5 bases, with 14 bases between. Germline lookup yields CDR1 SGHAT and CDR2 FQNNGV. The DNA for the CDR3 is TGTGCCAGCAGCTTAGGGGGAGGCCTGTCGGAGACCCAGTACTTC. It encodes CASSLGGGLSETQYF.